The sequence of this TCR beta chain was determined in a study of immune reconstitution after stem cell transplant in scleroderma (dated by TCRdb to the late 2010s). Libraries came from RT-PCR. The sequencer listed for this sample is Illumina MiSeq. Starting from the raw public reads, TCRdb applied fastp trimming at Q25, assembled clones with MiXCR and retained in-frame beta chains. Merged by CDR3 protein, the rows form single entries marked with the most common genes and DNA. This sample comprises about 2,300 distinct CDR3 sequences, 11% of them detected only once. 28% of the sample rests with the top ten. In its sample, this clonotype was seen a few times. Its target antigen remains unknown. Per-nucleotide qualities are absent, and no much larger clonotype sits a single base away. The CDR1 and CDR2 encoded by the germline V gene are SGHRS and YFSETQ. The V end gives up 5 bases and the J end 0 bases, leaving 6 bases in the junction not matched to a gene. The CDR3 has 15 amino acids, counting the end cysteine and phenylalanine. Only the CDR3 DNA is retained, 45 bases long and in frame from the first base.

This TCR was sampled from a female donor with systemic sclerosis. Sampling was done before or after autologous hematopoietic stem cell transplantation (not recorded which). The sequence is built from TRBV5-1 and TRBJ2-3; 7 nucleotides in the junction match TRBD2. In nucleotides, the sequence is TGCGCCAGCAGGGGAAGCGGGGCTAGCACAGATACGCAGTATTTT. The encoded protein is CASRGSGASTDTQYF.